The entry below describes one T cell receptor beta chain. The CDR3 totals 13 residues. Trimming shortened V by 4 bases and J by 1 base, and 7 bases separated the two germline ends. The germline gives CDR1 MNHNY, CDR2 SVGAGI (reference sequence). The sample originates from a study of cytomegalovirus exposure and HLA in healthy donors. 13 Jbeta primers and 60 Vbeta primers were used for the PCR. Measured with immunoSEQ multiplex PCR; TCRdb has only the in-frame clones, and not every one. The repertoire includes about 180,000 clones, more than 65% of them detected once, and about 1.3% sits in the top ten.

The clonotype was recovered from a girl aged 2-10 years in good health and CMV-seropositive. The chain joins TRBV6-6 to TRBJ1-1; D not certain. The sequencing sample was made of PBMCs. CDR3 in amino acids: CASSSSGNTEAFF. The CDR3 DNA reads TGTGCCAGCAGTTCTTCCGGGAACACTGAAGCTTTCTTT.